Below, 22 T cell receptor beta chains from the same sample are listed, as sequenced in a study of blood T cell repertoires in COVID-19 (dated by TCRdb to 2018 to 2021). The library was produced with the immunoSEQ multiplex PCR assay. The source is immuneACCESS, and TCRdb retained only in-frame sequences with V and J called. Part of the clones is not carried over; for the studies checked, unresolved V genes explain less than half of this, and the remainder is unexplained. The sample table contains 85,000 to 100,000 clones; only one count was recorded for 75% to 85% of them. The leading ten clones occupy 18% of the sample. The sequenced material came from peripheral blood. Every receptor here comes from a woman at least 80 years old with active or convalescent COVID-19.

The chain combines TRBV27 with TRBJ2-1, with a tentative D call TRBD2 (6 bases). CDR3 length: 15 amino acids. V lost 7 bases to trimming and J lost 7 bases, with 20 bases between them. From germline, CDR1 is MNHEY and CDR2 SMNVEV (reference sequence). CDR3 nucleotides: TGTGCCAGCACCGTCTGGGGGGAGGTAGGAAATGAGCAGTTCTTC. Translated, it gives CASTVWGEVGNEQFF.

The J gene is TRBJ1-1, the V gene TRBV29-1; D is uncertain. The CDR3 spans 11 residues. Germline V gene data show CDR1 as SQVTM and CDR2 as ANQGSEA. The V gene lost 7 bases and the J gene lost 4 bases, with 10 bases spanning the gap. CDR3 sequence: CSGRWATEAFF. CDR3 in DNA: TGCAGCGGGAGGTGGGCCACTGAAGCTTTCTTT.

J is TRBJ2-3 and V is TRBV7-2; 8 bases map to TRBD2. Germline CDR1 is SGHTA and CDR2 is FQGNSA. Germline trimming cut 3 bases from V and 6 bases from J; bases unmatched to any gene: 8. The CDR3 loop spans 15 amino acids. DNA for the CDR3: TGTGCCAGCAGCTTCGGGGGCGGGAGGACGGATACGCAGTATTTT. Protein: CASSFGGGRTDTQYF.

This chain connects TRBV24-1 to TRBJ2-1; TRBD1 is a possible D gene (5 bases). Germline-derived CDR1 and CDR2 are KGHDR and SFDVKD. The V end was cut by 4 bases, the J end by 5 bases, with 14 bases between. The CDR3 runs to 15 residues. DNA of the CDR3: TGTGCCACCAGTGACCTATACGACAGAGACAATGAGCAGTTCTTC. Protein: CATSDLYDRDNEQFF.

The rearrangement uses TRBV28 and TRBJ2-5; D is perhaps TRBD1 (7 bases). Germline V CDR1 and CDR2: MDHEN, SYDVKM. Trimming took 4 bases from V and 4 from J, leaving 19 bases between them. This CDR3 region has 16 residues. CDR3: CASSSLQGEEGETQYF. For the CDR3, the DNA is TGTGCCAGCAGTTCCCTCCAGGGGGAGGAGGGAGAGACCCAGTACTTC.

The rearrangement uses TRBV7-8 and TRBJ2-5; TRBD1 agrees at 9 bases. Germline V gives CDR1 SGHVS, CDR2 FQNEAQ. V shed 5 bases and J 1 base; nucleotides not matched to a gene: 8. This CDR3 comprises 16 residues. CDR3 residues: CASSARDRVGQETQYF. The DNA of the CDR3 is TGTGCCAGCAGCGCCCGGGACAGGGTTGGCCAAGAGACCCAGTACTTC.

V gene TRBV2 combines with J gene TRBJ1-6, with 8 nucleotides matching TRBD1. Germline CDR1 reads SNHLY; CDR2 reads FYNNEI. The CDR3 runs to 18 residues. With 7 bases clipped from V and 0 bases from J, the junction kept 11 bases outside the gene matches. The CDR3 spells CASIPLPGQASYNSPLHF. The CDR3 bases are TGTGCCAGCATCCCCCTCCCGGGACAGGCCTCCTATAATTCACCCCTCCACTTT.

The rearrangement links TRBV4-2 to TRBJ2-3; D gene ambiguous. The CDR3 loop spans 15 amino acids. Trimming left V 0 bases short and J 0 bases short, with 7 bases between. Germline CDR1 LGHNA, CDR2 YNFKEQ. The CDR3 is CASSQEVTSTDTQYF. The DNA of the CDR3 is TGTGCCAGCAGCCAAGAAGTAACTAGCACAGATACGCAGTATTTT.

In its sample, this clone was seen once. The chain joins TRBV7-9 to TRBJ2-1; D possibly corresponds to TRBD2 (6 bases). CDR1 and CDR2 (germline): SEHNR, FQNEAQ (reference sequence). The CDR3 runs 16 residues. Trimming took 5 bases from V and 2 from J, leaving 16 bases between them. The CDR3 here is CASSRSFGGAYNEQFF. The CDR3 DNA follows: TGTGCCAGCAGCCGCTCGTTTGGCGGGGCCTACAATGAGCAGTTCTTC.

This sequence joins TRBV6-5 and TRBJ2-1, with 12 bases matching TRBD2. The germline V gene encodes CDR1 MNHEY and CDR2 SVGAGI. V dropped 6 bases and J dropped 6; count of bases not matched to a gene: 6. This CDR3 is built from 15 residues. The CDR3 DNA is TGTGCCAGCAGGGACACTAGCGGGAGGCCCAATGAGCAGTTCTTC. Residues: CASRDTSGRPNEQFF.

The rearrangement links TRBV9 to TRBJ2-3; maybe TRBD2 (6 bases). CDR1 and CDR2 from the germline V gene are SGDLS and YYNGEE. This CDR3 region has 14 residues. Trimming shortened V by 0 bases and J by 6 bases, and 11 bases separated the two germline ends. The chain's CDR3 is CASSVGRESDTQYF. Written as DNA, the CDR3 is TGTGCCAGCAGCGTAGGACGGGAGAGCGATACGCAGTATTTT.

The chain carries TRBV28 and TRBJ1-1; D is uncertain. Germline V gives CDR1 MDHEN, CDR2 SYDVKM. The length of the CDR3 is 13 residues. This CDR3 is CAIGQLLMIGAFF. CDR3 in DNA: TGTGCAATTGGGCAGCTGTTGATGATTGGAGCTTTCTTT.

This clone was observed a few times. The chain recombines TRBV9 with TRBJ2-3; D is possibly TRBD2 (5 bases). Germline V CDR1 and CDR2: SGDLS, YYNGEE. The length of the CDR3 is 17 residues. Deletions cut 4 bases from V and 1 base from J, with 19 bases between. The CDR3 loop is CASSHPRTEMGTDTQYF. As DNA, the CDR3 is TGTGCCAGCAGCCATCCCCGGACTGAAATGGGCACAGATACGCAGTATTTT.

This sequence joins TRBV7-9 and TRBJ1-6; a weak D match, TRBD1 (6 bases). This CDR3 is built from 13 residues. Germline V gene lookup returns CDR1 SEHNR and CDR2 FQNEAQ (reference sequence). Between the trimmed V and J ends, which lost 7 bases and 8 bases, there was a span of 12 bases. The CDR3 region has the DNA TGTGCCAGCACCTTGGACAGATATTCACCCCTCCACTTT. Its translation: CASTLDRYSPLHF. The complete variable domain, with remaining parts taken from reference TRBV7-9 and TRBJ1-6, reads DTGVSQNPRHKITKRGQNVTFRCDPISEHNRLYWYRQTLGQGPEFLTYFQNEAQLEKSRLLSDRFSAERPKGSFSTLEIQRTEQGDSAMYLCASTLDRYSPLHFGNGTRLTVT.

Only a few counts were recorded for this clone. V gene TRBV5-6 combines with J gene TRBJ2-7, with D perhaps TRBD1 (6 bases). The CDR3 runs 15 residues. Germline V lookup: CDR1 SGHDT, CDR2 YYEEEE. The V gene lost 4 bases and the J gene lost 2 bases, with 16 bases spanning the gap. The CDR3 sequence is CASSRRQGTPYEQYF. The DNA of the CDR3 is TGTGCCAGCAGCCGTCGCCAGGGGACCCCCTACGAGCAGTACTTC.

V gene TRBV11-3 combines with J gene TRBJ2-1, with D possibly being TRBD2 (7 bases). The V end was cut by 3 bases, the J end by 8 bases, with 11 bases between. This CDR3 comprises 13 residues. Germline V CDR1 and CDR2: SGHNT, YENEEA. Here the CDR3 reads CASSFRGGYEQFF. The CDR3 DNA is TGTGCCAGCAGCTTCAGGGGAGGGTATGAGCAGTTCTTC.

The chain links TRBV19 to TRBJ2-3, with D possibly TRBD2 on 5 matching bases. Trimming left V 3 bases short and J 1 base short, with 17 bases between. This CDR3 has 17 amino acids. Germline V lookup: CDR1 LNHDA, CDR2 SQIVND (reference sequence). CDR3 in amino acids: CASSITEGGPGTDTQYF. The DNA of the CDR3 is TGTGCCAGTAGTATTACTGAGGGCGGCCCTGGCACAGATACGCAGTATTTT. Full variable domain (rest looked up from reference TRBV19 and TRBJ2-3): DGGITQSPKYLFRKEGQNVTLSCEQNLNHDAMYWYRQDPGQGLRLIYYSQIVNDFQKGDIAEGYSVSREKKESFPLTVTSAQKNPTAFYLCASSITEGGPGTDTQYFGPGTRLTVL.

The V call is TRBV7-9, the J call TRBJ1-2; TRBD1 agrees at 9 bases. The J segment lost 4 bases and the V segment lost 6 bases, leaving 9 bases of the junction unmatched. Germline V gene lookup returns CDR1 SEHNR and CDR2 FQNEAQ (reference sequence). The CDR3 loop spans 15 amino acids. The DNA for the CDR3 is TGTGCCAGCAGGTTGAACAGGGGGCAGGGCTATGGCTACACCTTC. Amino acids: CASRLNRGQGYGYTF.

The chain has TRBV6-6 and TRBJ1-3, with D hard to call. The CDR3 has 16 residues. V was clipped by 5 bases and J by 4 bases, with 18 bases between them. The germline CDR1 and CDR2 sequences are MNHNY and SVGAGI (reference sequence). The CDR3 reads CASSVDFDKTGNTIYF. CDR3 sequence (DNA): TGTGCCAGCAGTGTGGACTTCGACAAAACCGGAAACACCATATATTTT.

The rearrangement links TRBV18 to TRBJ1-5, with 8 bases that match TRBD1. Germline V gives CDR1 KGHSH, CDR2 LQKENI. The ends lost 4 bases at V and 5 bases at J; junction bases unmatched: 4. CDR3 length: 14 residues. This CDR3 is CASSQDRVDQPQHF. As DNA, the CDR3 is TGTGCCAGCTCACAGGACAGGGTCGATCAGCCCCAGCATTTT.

The gene calls are TRBV6-2 or TRBV6-3 and TRBJ2-3; D remains unclear. V gave up 0 bases and J gave up 0 bases, with 10 bases separating them. Looked up from germline, CDR1 is MNHEY and CDR2 is SVGEGT. This CDR3 is built from 16 residues. This CDR3 reads CASSYSRSISTDTQYF. The CDR3 region has the DNA TGTGCCAGCAGTTACTCGAGGTCTATCAGCACAGATACGCAGTATTTT.

The genes are TRBV28 and TRBJ2-3; 8 bases fit TRBD2. The J segment lost 4 bases and the V segment lost 5 bases, leaving 11 bases of the junction unmatched. The CDR3 totals 16 residues. Germline CDR1 and CDR2: MDHEN and SYDVKM. The CDR3 reads CASSNQAGVMSDTQYF. CDR3 sequence (DNA): TGTGCCAGCAGTAACCAAGCGGGAGTAATGTCAGATACGCAGTATTTT. The variable domain in full, with the rest retrieved from reference TRBV28 and TRBJ2-3, is DVKVTQSSRYLVKRTGEKVFLECVQDMDHENMFWYRQDPGLGLRLIYFSYDVKMKEKGDIPEGYSVSREKKERFSLILESASTNQTSMYLCASSNQAGVMSDTQYFGPGTRLTVL.